The 17 T cell receptor beta chains below come from one sample, sequenced in a study of CD4 T cells in relation to SARS-CoV-2 and coronaviruses. Before the COVID-19 pandemic, during about 2011-2018, CD4+ T cells were taken from unexposed donors. Assay used: immunoSEQ multiplex PCR; TCRdb lists only in-frame clones, some missing. The data contain 55,000 to 75,000 clones, around 87% of them singletons. Specimen: memory CD4+ T cells from PBMCs. These receptors were taken from a human donor in good health.

By sample share, this clone is medium-sized. V gene TRBV30 combines with J gene TRBJ1-1; D call uncertain. The CDR3 consists of 12 residues. CDR1 GTSNPN and CDR2 SVGIG come from the germline V gene (reference sequence). The V gene lost 3 bases and the J gene lost 1 base, with 6 bases spanning the gap. Here the CDR3 reads CAWRSGNTEAFF. DNA for the CDR3: TGTGCCTGGAGGTCAGGGAACACTGAAGCTTTCTTT.

There are a few counts of this clone. The chain couples TRBV28 to TRBJ1-2, with no clear D. This CDR3 has 14 amino acids. Germline CDR1 and CDR2: MDHEN and SYDVKM. Trimming took 4 bases from V and 4 from J, leaving 13 bases between them. DNA of the CDR3: TGTGCCAGCAGTTATGGCCAGGCGGGCTATGGCTACACCTTC. Encoded protein: CASSYGQAGYGYTF.

The V call is TRBV15, the J call TRBJ2-6; 7 bases fit TRBD2. The junction had 9 bases not matched to a gene; V was cut back by 10 bases and J by 3 bases. Germline loops: CDR1 LNHNV, CDR2 YYDKDF (reference sequence). CDR3 length equals 15 residues. Here the CDR3 DNA reads TGTGCCAACACGGATGGGGGGGTTGGGGCCAACGTCCTGACTTTC. Translated: CANTDGGVGANVLTF. Using reference TRBV15 and TRBJ2-6 for the parts outside the CDR3, the full variable domain is DAMVIQNPRYQVTQFGKPVTLSCSQTLNHNVMYWYQQKSSQAPKLLFHYYDKDFNNEADTPDNFQSRRPNTSFCFLDIRSPGLGDTAMYLCANTDGGVGANVLTFGAGSRLTVL.

This rearrangement joins TRBV9 to TRBJ1-6, with D perhaps TRBD1 (6 bases). The germline V gene encodes CDR1 SGDLS and CDR2 YYNGEE. The V and J ends lost 3 bases and 6 bases respectively, with 13 bases between them. This CDR3 is 15 amino acids long. CDR3 in amino acids: CASSAGQPVNSPLHF. Here the CDR3 DNA reads TGTGCCAGCAGCGCTGGACAGCCCGTTAATTCACCCCTCCACTTT.

The rearrangement joins TRBV11-3 to TRBJ2-7; 7 bases match TRBD1. The germline V gene encodes CDR1 SGHNT and CDR2 YENEEA. This CDR3 has 14 residues. The V gene end was trimmed by 5 bases and the J gene end by 0 bases; junction bases not matched to a gene: 4. For the CDR3, the DNA is TGTGCCAGCAGCCGGGGACAGAGCTCCTACGAGCAGTACTTC. Its translation is CASSRGQSSYEQYF. The full variable domain, with the rest looked up from reference TRBV11-3 and TRBJ2-7, is EAGVVQSPRYKIIEKKQPVAFWCNPISGHNTLYWYLQNLGQGPELLIRYENEEAVDDSQLPKDRFSAERLKGVDSTLKIQPAELGDSAVYLCASSRGQSSYEQYFGPGTRLTVT.

The chain uses TRBV2 and TRBJ2-1; no clear D gene. This CDR3 is built from 12 residues. CDR1 is SNHLY, CDR2 FYNNEI, per germline. The V and J ends lost 5 bases and 12 bases respectively, with 14 bases between them. CDR3 nucleotide sequence: TGTGCCAGCAGTTTGACCGGGCGAGGGCAGTTCTTC. It is translated as CASSLTGRGQFF.

Here the CDR3 reads CASSTTTGNEQFF. CDR3 coding DNA: TGTGCCAGCTCAACCACGACAGGCAATGAGCAGTTCTTC. J is TRBJ2-1 and V is TRBV18, with D perhaps matching TRBD1 (6 bases). The ends were cut back, 5 bases at V and 6 bases at J, with 11 bases in the middle. This CDR3 is 13 amino acids long. Germline V gives CDR1 KGHSH, CDR2 LQKENI. Supplemented by reference TRBV18 and TRBJ2-1, the full variable domain reads NAGVMQNPRHLVRRRGQEARLRCSPMKGHSHVYWYRQLPEEGLKFMVYLQKENIIDESGMPKERFSAEFPKEGPSILRIQQVVRGDSAAYFCASSTTTGNEQFFGPGTRLTVL.

This clone has only a few counts. This sequence joins TRBV15 and TRBJ2-7, with 9 bases identical to TRBD2. This CDR3 comprises 16 residues. Trimming removed 3 bases from V and 4 bases from J; junction bases left unmatched: 10. Germline V gene sequence: CDR1 LNHNV, CDR2 YYDKDF (reference sequence). CDR3 in amino acids: CATSRDLTSGRYEQYF. CDR3 nucleotides: TGTGCCACCAGCAGGGACTTGACTAGCGGACGGTACGAGCAGTACTTC.

This chain connects TRBV2 to TRBJ2-5; D unclear. Germline V gives CDR1 SNHLY, CDR2 FYNNEI. There are 14 residues in the CDR3. V gave up 1 base and J gave up 1 base, with 7 bases separating them. The CDR3 here is CASSEGQVQETQYF. Written as DNA, the CDR3 is TGTGCCAGCAGTGAAGGACAAGTCCAAGAGACCCAGTACTTC. Filled out from reference TRBV2 and TRBJ2-5, the complete variable domain reads EPEVTQTPSHQVTQMGQEVILRCVPISNHLYFYWYRQILGQKVEFLVSFYNNEISEKSEIFDDQFSVERPDGSNFTLKIRSTKLEDSAMYFCASSEGQVQETQYFGPGTRLLVL.

The chain uses TRBV11-2 and TRBJ2-5; D is undetermined. Germline assignment: CDR1 SGHAT and CDR2 FQNNGV. The CDR3 contains 15 residues. V was trimmed by 2 bases and J by 8 bases, leaving 18 bases between them. The CDR3: CASSLREQLSITQYF. The CDR3 region has the DNA TGTGCCAGCAGCTTAAGGGAACAGCTAAGCATTACCCAGTACTTC.

The V call is TRBV2, the J call TRBJ2-2, with a possible D match to TRBD2 (5 bases). Trimming took 3 bases from V and 0 from J, leaving 11 bases between them. The CDR3 is 16 residues long. The germline V gene encodes CDR1 SNHLY and CDR2 FYNNEI. For the CDR3, the DNA is TGTGCCAGCAGTGACGGTTATAGCGCGAACACCGGGGAGCTGTTTTTT. Its protein is CASSDGYSANTGELFF.

This clone was seen once. The gene calls are TRBV5-1 and TRBJ2-7; TRBD2 matches 7 bases. Germline CDR1 and CDR2: SGHRS and YFSETQ. This CDR3 has 14 amino acids. With V trimmed by 5 bases and J by 2 bases, 7 bases remained unmatched. The CDR3 protein is CASREGEGTYEQYF. As DNA, the CDR3 is TGCGCCAGCAGGGAAGGGGAGGGAACCTACGAGCAGTACTTC. The full variable domain, with the rest looked up from reference TRBV5-1 and TRBJ2-7, is KAGVTQTPRYLIKTRGQQVTLSCSPISGHRSVSWYQQTPGQGLQFLFEYFSETQRNKGNFPGRFSGRQFSNSRSEMNVSTLELGDSALYLCASREGEGTYEQYFGPGTRLTVT.

This chain connects TRBV11-2 to TRBJ1-6; 7 nucleotides align to TRBD1. Germline lookup yields CDR1 SGHAT and CDR2 FQNNGV. CDR3 size: 15 residues. V lost 5 bases, J lost 7 bases, and 8 bases stayed unmatched. As DNA, the CDR3 is TGTGCCAGCAGCCTGTTGGGACAGAAAAATTCACCCCTCCACTTT. This translates into CASSLLGQKNSPLHF.

The chain employs TRBV7-2 and TRBJ2-7; D might be TRBD1 or TRBD2, each matching 5 bases. The V and J ends lost 3 bases and 4 bases respectively, with 13 bases between them. The CDR3 sequence is 14 residues long. CDR1 and CDR2 from the germline V gene are SGHTA and FQGNSA. As DNA, the CDR3 is TGTGCCAGCAGCTTGGGGACGGCCCCTTACGAGCAGTACTTC. Its translation is CASSLGTAPYEQYF.

The V and J genes are TRBV5-6 and TRBJ1-2, with 7 bases lining up with TRBD1. Germline V CDR1 and CDR2: SGHDT, YYEEEE. J gave up 5 bases and V 0 bases, and 7 bases lay outside the gene matches. The CDR3 contains 15 residues. CDR3 in DNA: TGTGCCAGCAGCTTGGGGCCGGGACAGTTTTATGGCTACACCTTC. Its translation: CASSLGPGQFYGYTF.

The chain recombines TRBV19 with TRBJ2-3, with TRBD2 matching over 13 bases. The CDR3 is made up of 16 amino acids. The germline V gene encodes CDR1 LNHDA and CDR2 SQIVND (reference sequence). The V and J ends lost 5 bases and 1 base, in that order; junction bases with no gene match: 3. The CDR3 here is CASSVGLAGGTDTQYF. The CDR3 bases are TGTGCCAGTAGTGTTGGACTAGCGGGGGGCACAGATACGCAGTATTTT.

The chain has TRBV9 and TRBJ2-5; 7 bases match TRBD2. Germline CDR1 reads SGDLS; CDR2 reads YYNGEE. The CDR3 has 15 amino acids. Trimming cost V 0 bases and J 5 bases; bases outside gene matches: 7. The CDR3 coding sequence is TGTGCCAGCAGCGTAGGGGTGGGGGGGTTTGAGACCCAGTACTTC. Protein sequence: CASSVGVGGFETQYF. Full variable domain (outside the CDR3, taken from reference TRBV9 and TRBJ2-5): DSGVTQTPKHLITATGQRVTLRCSPRSGDLSVYWYQQSLDQGLQFLIQYYNGEERAKGNILERFSAQQFPDLHSELNLSSLELGDSALYFCASSVGVGGFETQYFGPGTRLLVL.